This T cell receptor (beta chain) was obtained from a study of T cells expressing NK-cell markers. UMI-tagged 5'RACE template switching yielded the TCR beta cDNA. No DNA is given; TCRdb re-called the 5' RACE reads and lists each CDR3 protein once. The repertoire table contains 25,000 to 35,000 distinct CDR3 sequences. Looked up from germline, CDR1 is MNHEY and CDR2 is SMNVEV (reference sequence). The CDR3 has 17 amino acids. Sequencing used blood T cells: a sorted CD56 or NKG2C T cell subset, CD4+ or CD8+ T cells, or bulk PBMC T cells (not recorded which). The chain joins TRBV27 to TRBJ2-7; checking the TCRdb D call of TRBD1 is not possible without DNA. The TCR sequence derives from a woman between 18 and 70 years old in good health. The CDR3 loop is CASSLVRDSGTSYEQYF.